Below, 25 T cell receptor beta chains from the same sample are listed, as sequenced in a study of T and B cells in COVID-19 patients. BIOMED2 TRB-A/B primer pools were used in multiplex TRB PCR. From the multiplex PCR reads, TCRdb called clonotypes with MiXCR, one entry per CDR3 protein. The data show 20,000 to 30,000 distinct CDR3 sequences, roughly 33% seen once. TRB was amplified from around 230-520 ng of blood genomic DNA. Sequencing input: blood. The receptors shown here come from a human donor who had recovered from COVID-19.

In its sample, this clonotype is medium-sized. The rearrangement links TRBV27 to TRBJ2-1; 7 nucleotides line up with TRBD1. The CDR3 consists of 14 residues. Germline-derived CDR1 and CDR2 are MNHEY and SMNVEV (reference sequence). V was pared by 4 bases and J by 5 bases, with 5 bases of the junction left unmatched. In DNA, the CDR3 is TGTGCCAGCAGTTATGGGACAGAGAACAATGAGCAGTTCTTC. It is translated as CASSYGTENNEQFF.

This clonotype was seen many times. The V call is TRBV27, the J call TRBJ2-1, with D maybe TRBD2 (5 bases). V was pared by 6 bases and J by 3 bases, with 15 bases between. CDR3 size: 15 residues. Germline CDR1 MNHEY, CDR2 SMNVEV (reference sequence). CDR3 DNA sequence: TGTGCCAGCAGCCTCCAAGGTGAGGGCTACAATGAGCAGTTCTTC. Translated: CASSLQGEGYNEQFF.

This clonotype turned up a few times. The chain uses TRBV5-4 and TRBJ2-7, with TRBD2 identical over 8 bases. This CDR3 spans 15 amino acids. Unmatched junction bases numbered 10, after V lost 2 bases and J lost 6 bases. Germline values: CDR1 SGHNT, CDR2 YYREEE (reference sequence). The CDR3 region is CASSFSGVQHIEQYF. DNA of the CDR3: TGTGCCAGCAGCTTTAGCGGGGTCCAGCATATCGAGCAGTACTTC. Combining the CDR3 with reference TRBV5-4 and TRBJ2-7 gives the whole variable domain ETGVTQSPTHLIKTRGQQVTLRCSSQSGHNTVSWYQQALGQGPQFIFQYYREEENGRGNFPPRFSGLQFPNYSSELNVNALELDDSALYLCASSFSGVQHIEQYFGPGTRLTVT.

The rearrangement uses TRBV30 and TRBJ1-2; no clear D gene. The V and J ends lost 0 bases and 7 bases respectively, with 9 bases between them. CDR1 and CDR2 (germline): GTSNPN, SVGIG (reference sequence). CDR3 length: 12 amino acids. This chain's CDR3 is CAWSVNAGGYTF. CDR3 in DNA: TGTGCCTGGAGTGTAAACGCGGGTGGCTACACCTTC.

The chain has TRBV6-2 or TRBV6-3 and TRBJ2-5, with D unclear. Deletions cut 6 bases from V and 1 base from J, with 12 bases between. Germline CDR1 is MNHEY and CDR2 is SVGEGT. The CDR3 is made up of 14 amino acids. The CDR3, as DNA: TGTGCCAGCAGCTCCAGTGCTCTCCAAGAGACCCAGTACTTC. Encoded protein: CASSSSALQETQYF.

The table lists this clonotype with a count of one. V is TRBV6-1 and J is TRBJ1-2; TRBD1 might be the D (6 bases). This CDR3 is built from 13 residues. V was pared by 4 bases and J by 8 bases, with 14 bases between. Germline V lookup: CDR1 MNHNS, CDR2 SASEGT. The CDR3 bases are TGTGCCAGCAGTGTAGAAGACAGGAGGGGCTACACCTTC. It specifies CASSVEDRRGYTF.

This clonotype has at least ten counts. The chain carries TRBV6-5 and TRBJ2-3; D is unresolved. V was pared by 1 base and J by 0 bases, with 11 bases between. The CDR3 is 16 amino acids. Germline CDR1 and CDR2: MNHEY and SVGAGI. CDR3 nucleotides: TGTGCCAGCAGTTACTTTTCCAGCCCGAGCACAGATACGCAGTATTTT. Translated: CASSYFSSPSTDTQYF.

This clonotype was recorded only once. The rearrangement uses TRBV28 and TRBJ1-2; possibly TRBD1 for D (5 bases). There are 13 residues in the CDR3. Germline CDR1 MDHEN, CDR2 SYDVKM. V was shortened by 9 bases and J by 10 bases, with 21 bases between the two germline ends. In DNA, the CDR3 is TGTGCCAGTAGACCTGAGGTCGGGGCTTACTACACCTTC. Its translation is CASRPEVGAYYTF.

There are a few counts of this clonotype. The chain links TRBV6-2 or TRBV6-3 to TRBJ1-3; D may be TRBD1 (5 bases). CDR1 is MNHEY, CDR2 SVGEGT, per germline. The germline V and J ends were trimmed by 6 bases and 0 bases, with 12 bases remaining between them. The CDR3 totals 15 residues. The CDR3 DNA reads as TGTGCCAGCAGCCGCGACAGTTCCTCTGGAAACACCATATATTTT. Protein sequence: CASSRDSSSGNTIYF.

V gene TRBV20-1 combines with J gene TRBJ1-5; D is perhaps TRBD1 (5 bases). Trimming shortened V by 6 bases and J by 4 bases, and 10 bases separated the two germline ends. Germline V gene lookup returns CDR1 DFQATT and CDR2 SNEGSKA (reference sequence). The CDR3 runs 12 residues. CDR3 in DNA: TGCAGTGCCCGGGACGGGAATCAGCCCCAGCATTTT. Translated, it gives CSARDGNQPQHF.

This clonotype was counted between two and nine times. The rearrangement joins TRBV5-4 to TRBJ2-5; the D gene is possibly TRBD1 (5 bases). The CDR3 runs to 14 residues. Germline V lookup: CDR1 SGHNT, CDR2 YYREEE (reference sequence). Trimming removed 0 bases at V and 5 bases at J, with 11 bases between. The CDR3, as DNA: TGTGCCAGCAGCTTGGTGGGGCAGCAGGAGACCCAGTACTTC. It translates to CASSLVGQQETQYF.

This clonotype is medium-sized in the sample. The genes are TRBV29-1 and TRBJ2-5; D may correspond to TRBD1 or TRBD2 (5 bases each). The CDR3 is 14 amino acids. The V end lost 0 bases, the J end lost 9 bases, and 17 bases lay between the germline ends. Germline V gene lookup returns CDR1 SQVTM and CDR2 ANQGSEA. The CDR3 spells CSVEDVTGQVAQYF. DNA of the CDR3: TGCAGCGTTGAAGATGTCACGGGGCAGGTGGCCCAGTACTTC. Full variable domain (outside the CDR3, taken from reference TRBV29-1 and TRBJ2-5): SAVISQKPSRDICQRGTSLTIQCQVDSQVTMMFWYRQQPGQSLTLIATANQGSEATYESGFVIDKFPISRPNLTFSTLTVSNMSPEDSSIYLCSVEDVTGQVAQYFGPGTRLLVL.

The rearrangement links TRBV27 to TRBJ1-2; D possibly corresponds to TRBD1 (5 bases). Trimming cost V 5 bases and J 4 bases, with 14 bases left between them. This CDR3 is built from 14 residues. Germline V gene sequence: CDR1 MNHEY, CDR2 SMNVEV (reference sequence). This chain's CDR3 is CASSASGNFYGYTF. The CDR3, as DNA: TGTGCCAGCAGTGCTTCAGGGAACTTCTATGGCTACACCTTC.

This clonotype has only a few counts. V and J are TRBV24-1 and TRBJ2-1, with 9 bases fitting TRBD2. The J segment lost 2 bases and the V segment lost 2 bases, leaving 6 bases of the junction unmatched. The CDR3 runs to 17 residues. The V gene's germline CDR1 is KGHDR and CDR2 SFDVKD. The CDR3 loop reads CATSDYGLAYAYNEQFF. DNA of the CDR3: TGTGCCACCAGTGATTACGGACTAGCGTACGCCTACAATGAGCAGTTCTTC.

This sequence joins TRBV30 and TRBJ2-2; possibly TRBD2 for D (6 bases). V lost 5 bases to trimming and J lost 5 bases, with 15 bases between them. This CDR3 comprises 14 residues. CDR1 is GTSNPN, CDR2 SVGIG, per germline (reference sequence). Here the CDR3 DNA reads TGTGCCTGGGACACGGACTACCCTACCGGGGAGCTGTTTTTT. It yields the protein CAWDTDYPTGELFF.

The table lists this clonotype with a few counts. The chain is built from TRBV19 and TRBJ1-1, with a tentative D call TRBD1 (5 bases). In germline, CDR1 is LNHDA, CDR2 SQIVND (reference sequence). Trimming shortened V by 1 base and J by 6 bases, and 18 bases separated the two germline ends. This CDR3 spans 16 amino acids. CDR3 DNA sequence: TGTGCCAGTAGTATAGGGTTGGCAGGGCAAGGCTCTGAAGCTTTCTTT. Amino acid sequence: CASSIGLAGQGSEAFF. The full variable domain, with the rest looked up from reference TRBV19 and TRBJ1-1, is DGGITQSPKYLFRKEGQNVTLSCEQNLNHDAMYWYRQDPGQGLRLIYYSQIVNDFQKGDIAEGYSVSREKKESFPLTVTSAQKNPTAFYLCASSIGLAGQGSEAFFGQGTRLTVV.

The chain uses TRBV27 and TRBJ1-6; 10 nucleotides line up with TRBD1. The V gene end was trimmed by 0 bases and the J gene end by 11 bases; junction bases not matched to a gene: 4. This CDR3 has 15 residues. CDR1 MNHEY and CDR2 SMNVEV come from the germline V gene (reference sequence). The CDR3 region is CASSLSGQGRAPLHF. The CDR3 bases are TGTGCCAGCAGTTTATCGGGACAGGGGAGGGCACCCCTCCACTTT.

V gene TRBV5-5 combines with J gene TRBJ2-4, with D possibly being TRBD2 (6 bases). Germline V gene sequence: CDR1 SGHKS, CDR2 YYEKEE (reference sequence). V lost 4 bases and J 4 bases, leaving 15 bases between the germline ends. The CDR3 loop spans 15 amino acids. The CDR3 DNA sequence: TGTGCCAGCAGCCAAAGCGGGTCCGTAAAAAACATTCAGTACTTC. This translates into CASSQSGSVKNIQYF. The full variable domain, rest sourced from reference TRBV5-5 and TRBJ2-4, is DAGVTQSPTHLIKTRGQQVTLRCSPISGHKSVSWYQQVLGQGPQFIFQYYEKEERGRGNFPDRFSARQFPNYSSELNVNALLLGDSALYLCASSQSGSVKNIQYFGAGTRLSVL.

In this sample, this clonotype turned up many times. The chain has TRBV19 and TRBJ2-3; no definite D call. Trimming stripped 4 bases from V and 14 bases from J, with 22 bases between. The CDR3 is 14 residues long. Germline V gives CDR1 LNHDA, CDR2 SQIVND (reference sequence). The CDR3 spells CASSTSTTRVERYF. The CDR3 DNA follows: TGTGCCAGTAGTACCTCGACGACGAGAGTCGAGAGGTATTTT.

This clonotype was picked up many times. The J gene is TRBJ2-1, the V gene TRBV6-5, with D perhaps TRBD1 (5 bases). CDR1 is MNHEY and CDR2 is SVGAGI in the germline V gene. The CDR3 contains 13 residues. Trimming took off 6 bases at V and 9 bases at J, with 15 bases between the two ends. CDR3 amino acids: CASSPAGFTEQFF. For the CDR3, the DNA is TGTGCCAGCAGCCCCGCAGGGTTTACTGAGCAGTTCTTC.

The chain recombines TRBV20-1 with TRBJ2-7; TRBD1 aligns across 9 bases. V shed 1 base and J 4 bases; nucleotides not matched to a gene: 2. The CDR3 spans 13 residues. Germline values: CDR1 DFQATT, CDR2 SNEGSKA (reference sequence). The DNA for the CDR3 is TGCAGTGCTAGAGGGACAGGGGATTACGAGCAGTACTTC. This gives the protein CSARGTGDYEQYF.

In this sample, this clonotype is medium-sized. The chain joins TRBV19 to TRBJ2-1, with D maybe TRBD2 (6 bases). This CDR3 has 14 amino acids. Germline CDR1 is LNHDA and CDR2 is SQIVND (reference sequence). V lost 2 bases and J lost 3, with 8 bases in between. The CDR3 is CASSIMGLYNEQFF. In DNA, the CDR3 is TGTGCCAGTAGTATAATGGGACTCTACAATGAGCAGTTCTTC. Drawing the rest from reference TRBV19 and TRBJ2-1, the complete variable domain is DGGITQSPKYLFRKEGQNVTLSCEQNLNHDAMYWYRQDPGQGLRLIYYSQIVNDFQKGDIAEGYSVSREKKESFPLTVTSAQKNPTAFYLCASSIMGLYNEQFFGPGTRLTVL.

In regard to this clonotype: Being one base from a much bigger clone, this may be a read error. This rearrangement joins TRBV29-1 to TRBJ1-1; a weak D match, TRBD1 (6 bases). The germline CDR1 and CDR2 sequences are SQVTM and ANQGSEA. CDR3 size: 10 residues. CDR3 coding DNA: TGCAGCGCCTTACAGGGTGAAACTTTCTTT. As protein: CSALQGETFF.

The V and J genes are TRBV14 and TRBJ1-1, with D unresolved. The V gene's germline CDR1 is SGHDN and CDR2 FVKESK. CDR3 length: 14 residues. V lost 4 bases, J lost 1 base, and 10 bases lay in between. Here the CDR3 reads CASSPRTANTEAFF. For the CDR3, the DNA is TGTGCCAGCAGCCCTCGGACGGCGAACACTGAAGCTTTCTTT.

The sample holds many counts of this clonotype. The rearrangement uses TRBV15 and TRBJ2-3; D remains unclear. Trimming removed 3 bases at V and 2 bases at J, with 18 bases between. The CDR3 loop spans 17 amino acids. CDR1 LNHNV and CDR2 YYDKDF come from the germline V gene (reference sequence). CDR3 loop: CATSSGSRAPHTDTQYF. The CDR3 DNA sequence: TGTGCCACCAGCAGTGGGTCACGAGCCCCTCACACAGATACGCAGTATTTT.